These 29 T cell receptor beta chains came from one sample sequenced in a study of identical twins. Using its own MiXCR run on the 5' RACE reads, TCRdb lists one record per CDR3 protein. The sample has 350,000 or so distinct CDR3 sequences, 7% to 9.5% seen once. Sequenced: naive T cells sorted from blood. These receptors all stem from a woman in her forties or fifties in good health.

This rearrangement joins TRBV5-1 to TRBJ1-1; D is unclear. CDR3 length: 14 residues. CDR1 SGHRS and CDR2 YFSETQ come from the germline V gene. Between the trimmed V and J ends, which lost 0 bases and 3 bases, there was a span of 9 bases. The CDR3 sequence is CASSLERRDTEAFF. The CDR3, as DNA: TGCGCCAGCAGCTTGGAGAGAAGGGACACTGAAGCTTTCTTT.

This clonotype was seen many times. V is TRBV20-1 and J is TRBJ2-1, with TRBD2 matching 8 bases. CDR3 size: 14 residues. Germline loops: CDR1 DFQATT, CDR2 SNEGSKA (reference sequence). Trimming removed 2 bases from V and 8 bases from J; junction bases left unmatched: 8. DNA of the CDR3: TGCAGTGCTAGAAGGGAGTCCGGGGGGGATGAGCAGTTCTTC. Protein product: CSARRESGGDEQFF.

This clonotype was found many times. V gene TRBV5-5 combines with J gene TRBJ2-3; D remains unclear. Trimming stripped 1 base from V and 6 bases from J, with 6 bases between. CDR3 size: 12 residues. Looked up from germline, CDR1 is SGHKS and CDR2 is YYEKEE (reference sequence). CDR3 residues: CASSLFEDTQYF. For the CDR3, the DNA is TGTGCCAGCAGCTTGTTTGAGGATACGCAGTATTTT.

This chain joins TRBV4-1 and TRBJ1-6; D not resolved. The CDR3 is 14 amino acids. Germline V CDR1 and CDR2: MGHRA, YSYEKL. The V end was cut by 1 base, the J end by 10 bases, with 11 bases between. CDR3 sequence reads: CASSQVWQESPLHF. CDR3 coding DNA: TGCGCCAGCAGCCAAGTATGGCAGGAATCACCCCTCCACTTT.

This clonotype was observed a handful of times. The CDR3 nucleotides read TGTGCCAGCTCTTTGGTTCGGCGTCCGGAAAACATTCAGTACTTC. Its translation is CASSLVRRPENIQYF. The genes are TRBV28 and TRBJ2-4; D is unclear. Germline V lookup: CDR1 MDHEN, CDR2 SYDVKM. V was clipped by 8 bases and J by 5 bases, with 19 bases between them. The CDR3 has 15 amino acids.

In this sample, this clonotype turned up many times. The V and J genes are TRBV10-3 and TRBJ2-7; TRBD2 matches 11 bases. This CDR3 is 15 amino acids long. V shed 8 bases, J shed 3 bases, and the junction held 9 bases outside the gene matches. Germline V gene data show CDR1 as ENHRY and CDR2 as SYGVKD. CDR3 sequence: CAISLGLAGGYEQYF. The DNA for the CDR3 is TGTGCCATCTCCCTTGGGCTAGCGGGAGGCTACGAGCAGTACTTC.

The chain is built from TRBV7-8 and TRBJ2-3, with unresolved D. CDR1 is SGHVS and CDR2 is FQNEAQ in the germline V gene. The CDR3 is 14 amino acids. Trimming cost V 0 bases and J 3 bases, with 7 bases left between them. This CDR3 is CASSLALLTDTQYF. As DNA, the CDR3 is TGTGCCAGCAGCTTAGCTCTGTTGACAGATACGCAGTATTTT.

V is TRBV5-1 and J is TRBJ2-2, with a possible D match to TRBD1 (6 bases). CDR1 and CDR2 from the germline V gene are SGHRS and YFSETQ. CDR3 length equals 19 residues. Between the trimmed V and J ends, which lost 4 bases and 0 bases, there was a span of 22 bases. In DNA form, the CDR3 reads TGCGCCAGCAGCCCGACACAGGGACCACCTACCTCGAACACCGGGGAGCTGTTTTTT. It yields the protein CASSPTQGPPTSNTGELFF.

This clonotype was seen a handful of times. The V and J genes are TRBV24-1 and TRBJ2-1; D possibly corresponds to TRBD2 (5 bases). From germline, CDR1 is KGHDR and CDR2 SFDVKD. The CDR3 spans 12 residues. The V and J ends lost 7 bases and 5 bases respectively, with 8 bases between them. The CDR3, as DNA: TGTGCCACCAGGGACTTTCACAATGAGCAGTTCTTC. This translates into CATRDFHNEQFF.

The CDR3 DNA sequence: TGTGCCAGCACCGCGGACAATCCTGGAAACACCATATATTTT. Protein sequence: CASTADNPGNTIYF. The chain joins TRBV11-3 to TRBJ1-3; weak D call: TRBD1 (5 bases). Germline lookup yields CDR1 SGHNT and CDR2 YENEEA. The CDR3 consists of 14 residues. V shed 7 bases and J shed 2 bases, with 12 bases lying between them.

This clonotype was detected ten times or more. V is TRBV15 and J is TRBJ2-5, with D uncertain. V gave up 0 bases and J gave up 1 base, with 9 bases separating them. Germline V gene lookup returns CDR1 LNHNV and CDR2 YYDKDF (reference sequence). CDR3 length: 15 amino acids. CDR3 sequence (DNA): TGTGCCACCAGCAGAGATGTACAGACCCAAGAGACCCAGTACTTC. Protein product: CATSRDVQTQETQYF. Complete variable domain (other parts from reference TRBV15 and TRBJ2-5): DAMVIQNPRYQVTQFGKPVTLSCSQTLNHNVMYWYQQKSSQAPKLLFHYYDKDFNNEADTPDNFQSRRPNTSFCFLDIRSPGLGDTAMYLCATSRDVQTQETQYFGPGTRLLVL.

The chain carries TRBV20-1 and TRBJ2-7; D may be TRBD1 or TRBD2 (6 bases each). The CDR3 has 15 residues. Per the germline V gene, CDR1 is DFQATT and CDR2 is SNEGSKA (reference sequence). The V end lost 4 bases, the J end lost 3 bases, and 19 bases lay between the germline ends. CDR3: CSAMQQGRGDYEQYF. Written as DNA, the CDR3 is TGCAGTGCTATGCAACAGGGTAGGGGGGACTACGAGCAGTACTTC.

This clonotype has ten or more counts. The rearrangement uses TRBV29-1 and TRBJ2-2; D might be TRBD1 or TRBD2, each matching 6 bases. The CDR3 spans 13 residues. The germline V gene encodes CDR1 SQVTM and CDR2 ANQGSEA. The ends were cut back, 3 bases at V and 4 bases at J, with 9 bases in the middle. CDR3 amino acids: CSVDGGLTGELFF. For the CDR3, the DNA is TGCAGCGTTGACGGGGGCCTCACCGGGGAGCTGTTTTTT.

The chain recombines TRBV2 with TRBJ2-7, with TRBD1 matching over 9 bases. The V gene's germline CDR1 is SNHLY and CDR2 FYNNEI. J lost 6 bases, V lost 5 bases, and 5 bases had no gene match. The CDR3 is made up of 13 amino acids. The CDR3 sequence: CASSFDRGTEQYV. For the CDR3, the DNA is TGTGCCAGCAGTTTTGACAGGGGGACCGAGCAGTACGTC.

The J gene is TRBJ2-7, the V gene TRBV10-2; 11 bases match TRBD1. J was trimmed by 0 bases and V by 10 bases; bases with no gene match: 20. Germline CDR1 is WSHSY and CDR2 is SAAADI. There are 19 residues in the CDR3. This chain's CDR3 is CATRSRTGGPGGSSYEQYF. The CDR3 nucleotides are TGCGCCACCAGGTCCAGGACAGGGGGCCCGGGAGGTAGCTCCTACGAGCAGTACTTC.

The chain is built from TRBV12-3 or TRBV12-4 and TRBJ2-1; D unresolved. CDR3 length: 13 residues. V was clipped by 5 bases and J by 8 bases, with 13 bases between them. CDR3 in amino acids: CASSPAPRYEQFF. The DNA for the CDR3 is TGTGCCAGCAGTCCCGCCCCCCGGTATGAGCAGTTCTTC.

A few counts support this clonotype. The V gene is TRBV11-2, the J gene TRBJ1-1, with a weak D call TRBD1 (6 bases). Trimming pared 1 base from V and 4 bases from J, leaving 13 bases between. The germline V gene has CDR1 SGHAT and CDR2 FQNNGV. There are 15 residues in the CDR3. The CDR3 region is CASSLGDTVGTEAFF. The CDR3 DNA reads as TGTGCCAGCAGCTTAGGGGACACGGTCGGCACTGAAGCTTTCTTT.

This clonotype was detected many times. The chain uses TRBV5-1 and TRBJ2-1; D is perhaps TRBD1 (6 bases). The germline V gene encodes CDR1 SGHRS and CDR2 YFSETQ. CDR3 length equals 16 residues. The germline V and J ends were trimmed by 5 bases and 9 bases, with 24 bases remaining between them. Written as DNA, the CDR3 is TGCGCCAGCAGGAGTGAGCTAACCGGGACACGTCTTGAGCAGTTCTTC. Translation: CASRSELTGTRLEQFF.

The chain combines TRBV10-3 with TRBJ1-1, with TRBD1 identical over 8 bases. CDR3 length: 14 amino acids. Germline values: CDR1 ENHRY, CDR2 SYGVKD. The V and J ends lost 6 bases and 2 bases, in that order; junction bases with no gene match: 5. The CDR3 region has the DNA TGTGCCATCAGCCTGACAGGGGAAAACACTGAAGCTTTCTTT. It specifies CAISLTGENTEAFF.

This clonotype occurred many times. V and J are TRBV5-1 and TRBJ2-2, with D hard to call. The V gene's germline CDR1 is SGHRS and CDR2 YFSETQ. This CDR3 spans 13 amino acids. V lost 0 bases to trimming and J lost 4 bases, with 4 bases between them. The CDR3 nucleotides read TGCGCCAGCAGCTTGGGAGCCACCGGGGAGCTGTTTTTT. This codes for CASSLGATGELFF.

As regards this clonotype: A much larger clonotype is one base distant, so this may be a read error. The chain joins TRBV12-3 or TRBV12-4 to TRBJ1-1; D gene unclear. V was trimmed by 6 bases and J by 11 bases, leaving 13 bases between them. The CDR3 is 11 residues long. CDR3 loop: CASSPRGDAFF. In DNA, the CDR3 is TGTGCCAGCAGCCCTCGGGGTGACGCTTTCTTT.

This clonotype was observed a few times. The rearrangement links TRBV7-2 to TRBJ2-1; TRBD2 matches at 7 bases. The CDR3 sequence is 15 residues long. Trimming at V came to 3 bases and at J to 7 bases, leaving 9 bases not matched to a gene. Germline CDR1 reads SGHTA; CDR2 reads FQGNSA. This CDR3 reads CASSFPSVGGNEQFF. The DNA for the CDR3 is TGTGCCAGCAGCTTCCCTAGCGTGGGGGGGAATGAGCAGTTCTTC.

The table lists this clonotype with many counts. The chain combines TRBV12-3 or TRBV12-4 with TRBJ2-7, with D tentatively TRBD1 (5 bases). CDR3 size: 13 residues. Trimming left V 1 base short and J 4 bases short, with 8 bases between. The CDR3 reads CASSLVGAYEQYF. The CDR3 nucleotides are TGTGCCAGCAGTTTAGTAGGGGCTTACGAGCAGTACTTC.

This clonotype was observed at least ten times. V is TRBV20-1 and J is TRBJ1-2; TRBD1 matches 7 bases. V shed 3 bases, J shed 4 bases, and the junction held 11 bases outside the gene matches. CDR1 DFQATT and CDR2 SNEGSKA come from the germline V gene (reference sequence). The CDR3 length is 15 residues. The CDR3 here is CSASGRDSGLYGYTF. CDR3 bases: TGCAGTGCTAGTGGCCGGGACAGTGGTCTCTATGGCTACACCTTC.

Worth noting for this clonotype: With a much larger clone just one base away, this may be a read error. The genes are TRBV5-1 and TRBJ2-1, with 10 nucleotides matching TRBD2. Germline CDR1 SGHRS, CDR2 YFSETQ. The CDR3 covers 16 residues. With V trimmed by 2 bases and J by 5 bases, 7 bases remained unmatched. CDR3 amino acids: CASSFGGLAEHNEQFF. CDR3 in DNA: TGCGCCAGCAGCTTCGGAGGACTAGCGGAACACAATGAGCAGTTCTTC.

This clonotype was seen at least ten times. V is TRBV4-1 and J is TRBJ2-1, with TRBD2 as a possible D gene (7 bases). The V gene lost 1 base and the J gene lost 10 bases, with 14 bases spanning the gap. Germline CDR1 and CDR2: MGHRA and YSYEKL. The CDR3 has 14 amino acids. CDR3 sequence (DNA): TGCGCCAGCAGCCAAGGGGGGGGCGGGAGAGAGCAGTTCTTC. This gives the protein CASSQGGGGREQFF.

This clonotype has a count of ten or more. The CDR3, as DNA: TGTGCCAGCAGAGGGCGGGAAATCACAGATACGCAGTATTTT. Translating it yields CASRGREITDTQYF. The gene calls are TRBV6-6 and TRBJ2-3; perhaps TRBD2 as D (6 bases). The germline CDR1 and CDR2 sequences are MNHNY and SVGAGI (reference sequence). The germline V and J ends were trimmed by 6 bases and 2 bases, with 12 bases remaining between them. This CDR3 comprises 14 residues.

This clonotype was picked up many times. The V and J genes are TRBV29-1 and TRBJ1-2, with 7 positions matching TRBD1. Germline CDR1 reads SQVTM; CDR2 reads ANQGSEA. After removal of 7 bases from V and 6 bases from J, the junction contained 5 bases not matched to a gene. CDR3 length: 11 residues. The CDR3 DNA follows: TGCAGCGCAACAGGGGTAGATGGCTACACCTTC. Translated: CSATGVDGYTF.

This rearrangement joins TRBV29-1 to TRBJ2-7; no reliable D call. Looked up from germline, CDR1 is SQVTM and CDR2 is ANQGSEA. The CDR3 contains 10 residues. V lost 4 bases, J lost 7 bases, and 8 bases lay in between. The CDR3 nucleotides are TGCAGCGTTGTGGCCGGGGAGCAGTACTTC. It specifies CSVVAGEQYF.